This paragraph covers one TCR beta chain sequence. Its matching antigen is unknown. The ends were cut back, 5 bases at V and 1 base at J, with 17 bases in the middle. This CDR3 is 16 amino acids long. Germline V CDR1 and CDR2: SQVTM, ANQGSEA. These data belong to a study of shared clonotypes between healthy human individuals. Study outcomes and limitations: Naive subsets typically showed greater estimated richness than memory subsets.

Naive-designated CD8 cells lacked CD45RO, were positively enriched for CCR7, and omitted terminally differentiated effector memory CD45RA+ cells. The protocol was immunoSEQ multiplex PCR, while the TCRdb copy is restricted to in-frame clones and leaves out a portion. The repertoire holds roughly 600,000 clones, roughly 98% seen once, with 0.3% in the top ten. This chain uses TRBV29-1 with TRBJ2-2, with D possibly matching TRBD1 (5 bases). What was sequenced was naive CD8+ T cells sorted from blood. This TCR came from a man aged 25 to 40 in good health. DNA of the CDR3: TGCAGCGTTTCCCTGACTCTTGGACAGAACACCGGGGAGCTGTTTTTT. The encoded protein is CSVSLTLGQNTGELFF.